This paragraph covers one T cell receptor (beta chain) sequence. Some clones are missing from TCRdb's copy, which holds only in-frame ones; the method was immunoSEQ multiplex PCR. The sample has some 9,900 clones, 88% seen once; the top ten hold over 9.5%. This sample was included in a study of blood T cell dynamics during melanoma immunotherapy. As to time point: pre-treatment baseline. The junction had 6 bases not matched to a gene; V was cut back by 4 bases and J by 10 bases. This CDR3 has 14 residues. Per germline, CDR1 SGHDT and CDR2 YYEEEE. The receptor comes from a human donor with melanoma. The rearrangement joins TRBV5-6 to TRBJ1-6; 9 bases agree with TRBD1. This specimen consisted of blood, obtained from a patient treated with checkpoint blockade. The CDR3 DNA sequence: TGTGCCAGCAGCCTTCGGACAGGGGACTCACCCCTCCACTTT. Residues: CASSLRTGDSPLHF. Full variable domain (remainder filled in from reference TRBV5-6 and TRBJ1-6): DAGVTQSPTHLIKTRGQQVTLRCSPKSGHDTVSWYQQALGQGPQFIFQYYEEEERQRGNFPDRFSGHQFPNYSSELNVNALLLGDSALYLCASSLRTGDSPLHFGNGTRLTVT.